This T cell receptor (beta chain) was sequenced in a study of beta chain features in type 1 diabetes. Study at large: Across all samples, around 98 million sorted cells were examined.

The authors obtained over 98% purity in all sorted populations. Isolated RNA was reverse transcribed in full, so expressed TCRB transcripts were sequenced. Repertoires were generated with immunoSEQ multiplex PCR, while TCRdb's copy carries only in-frame clones and drops some. The repertoire consists of 300,000 to 450,000 clones, with roughly an eighth occurring once and the leading ten covering roughly 0.0097%. Regarding the study as a whole: Sequencing from cDNA could over-represent high-TCR-expressing cells. A pattern of fewer insertions and more deletions at VDJ junctions was seen in type 1 diabetes patients. Shorter TCRB CDR3s, moderately but significantly so, were found in Type 1 diabetes patients in all four CD4+ subsets.

The germline V gene has CDR1 MGHRA and CDR2 YSYEKL. This CDR3 is built from 16 residues. The V end was cut by 4 bases, the J end by 4 bases, with 19 bases between. In the case of this clone: Its antigen is still unknown.

Sequencing was done on a sample of naive CD4+ T cells from blood. This clonotype originated in a woman in her late teens or twenties with type 1 diabetes. The chain combines TRBV4-1 with TRBJ1-2; D not resolved. The CDR3 spells CASSLTGEGSPYGYTF. CDR3 coding DNA: TGCGCCAGCAGCCTCACCGGGGAAGGTAGCCCCTATGGCTACACCTTC.